This T cell receptor (beta chain) was recovered during a study of cytomegalovirus exposure and HLA in healthy donors. Whole-study results and caveats: TRBV6-2, TRBV6-3 and some other V segments were excluded as indistinguishable.

This PCR relied on a set of 60 Vbeta primers and 13 Jbeta primers. Assay: immunoSEQ multiplex PCR; the TCRdb copy retains only in-frame clones and omits some. This sample has about 200,000 clones, with 81% found just once. With regard to this clone: The antigen is not known.

Germline CDR1 and CDR2: SGHVS and FQNEAQ. V lost 4 bases, J lost 5 bases, and 15 bases lay in between. The CDR3 consists of 14 residues. Sequenced sample: PBMCs. This sequence originates from a man between 18 and 29 years old in good health and CMV-seronegative. The chain links TRBV7-8 to TRBJ2-7; tentative D call: TRBD1 (6 bases). The CDR3 coding sequence is TGTGCCAGCAGCTCCCCGGGACAATGGAACGAGCAGTACTTC. It yields the protein CASSSPGQWNEQYF.